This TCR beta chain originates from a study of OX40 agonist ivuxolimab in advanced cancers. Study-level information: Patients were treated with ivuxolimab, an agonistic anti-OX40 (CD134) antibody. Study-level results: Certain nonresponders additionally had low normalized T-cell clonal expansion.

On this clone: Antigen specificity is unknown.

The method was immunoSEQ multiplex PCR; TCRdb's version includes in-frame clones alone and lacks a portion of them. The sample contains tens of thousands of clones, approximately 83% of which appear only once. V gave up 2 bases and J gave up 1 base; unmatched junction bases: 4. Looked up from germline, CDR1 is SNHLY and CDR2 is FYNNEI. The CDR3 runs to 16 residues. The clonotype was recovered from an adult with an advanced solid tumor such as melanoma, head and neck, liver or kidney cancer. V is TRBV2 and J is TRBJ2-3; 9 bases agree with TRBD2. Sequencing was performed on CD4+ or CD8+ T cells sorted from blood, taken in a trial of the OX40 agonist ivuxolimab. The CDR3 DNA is TGTGCCAGCAGTGAACGTAGCGGGAGTGGCACAGATACGCAGTATTTT. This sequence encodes CASSERSGSGTDTQYF. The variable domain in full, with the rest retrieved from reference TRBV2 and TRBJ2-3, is EPEVTQTPSHQVTQMGQEVILRCVPISNHLYFYWYRQILGQKVEFLVSFYNNEISEKSEIFDDQFSVERPDGSNFTLKIRSTKLEDSAMYFCASSERSGSGTDTQYFGPGTRLTVL.